These 23 T cell receptor delta chains were sequenced from one sample in a study of gamma-delta T cells after stem cell transplantation. TCRdb re-called the RT-PCR reads through CATT. The profile shows about 11,000 delta-chain clones, around two fifths of them singletons. The source material was gamma-delta T cells. The receptors stem from a human donor. It is not recorded whose cells these are; they may come from a transplant donor.

This clone was seen more than once but under ten times. The chain carries TRDV1 and TRDJ3; possibly TRDD3 for D (6 bases). Germline V gene lookup returns CDR1 TSWWSYY and CDR2 QGS. The CDR3 is made up of 23 amino acids. The V and J ends lost 6 bases and 2 bases respectively, with 32 bases between them. The DNA of the CDR3 is TGTGCTCTTGGTCATAGGCGGATCCTCGGGGTACTGGGTGATGCCTGGGACACCCGACAGATGTTTTTC. This codes for CALGHRRILGVLGDAWDTRQMFF.

V gene TRDV2 combines with J gene TRDJ1; D unclear. Germline CDR1 GEAIGNYY, CDR2 EKD. The CDR3 loop spans 13 amino acids. Trimming took off 3 bases at V and 0 bases at J, with 7 bases between the two ends. The CDR3: CACDLVYTDKLIF. The CDR3 coding sequence is TGTGCCTGTGACCTGGTTTACACCGATAAACTCATCTTT.

J is TRDJ1 and V is TRDV1; 9 bases map to TRDD3. The CDR3 runs 16 residues. Germline CDR1 TSWWSYY, CDR2 QGS. Germline trimming cut 2 bases from V and 3 bases from J; bases unmatched to any gene: 7. The CDR3 nucleotides read TGTGCTCTTGGGGAAATCGCTAGGGGGATACCCGATAAACTCATCTTT. Translated: CALGEIARGIPDKLIF.

The chain joins TRDV1 to TRDJ1, with D possibly being TRDD2 or TRDD3 (8 bases each). Trimming stripped 3 bases from V and 0 bases from J, with 20 bases between. Germline lookup yields CDR1 TSWWSYY and CDR2 QGS. The CDR3 spans 18 residues. The CDR3 DNA sequence: TGTGCTCTTGGGGACGCCTACTTCCTACTGGGGGACACCGATAAACTCATCTTT. Translation: CALGDAYFLLGDTDKLIF.

V usage is TRDV2 and J usage is TRDJ1; 11 bases map to TRDD3. This CDR3 has 21 residues. Unmatched junction bases numbered 17, after V lost 0 bases and J lost 0 bases. CDR1 and CDR2 (germline): GEAIGNYY, EKD. This CDR3 reads CACDTRIVLGDRGLYTDKLIF. The DNA of the CDR3 is TGTGCCTGTGACACCCGCATTGTACTGGGGGATAGGGGACTGTACACCGATAAACTCATCTTT.

Only a few counts were recorded for this clone. The V and J genes are TRDV1 and TRDJ1, with 12 nucleotides matching TRDD3. The V and J ends lost 0 bases and 0 bases, in that order; junction bases with no gene match: 11. Germline lookup yields CDR1 TSWWSYY and CDR2 QGS. The CDR3 covers 20 residues. The CDR3 nucleotides read TGTGCTCTTGGGGAACTCACTGGGGGATACAATCTGGTATACACCGATAAACTCATCTTT. Protein sequence: CALGELTGGYNLVYTDKLIF.

The chain recombines TRDV3 with TRDJ1; D not resolved. Germline values: CDR1 TVYSNPD, CDR2 GDNSRS (reference sequence). This CDR3 is built from 12 residues. V shed 4 bases and J shed 8 bases, with 17 bases lying between them. The CDR3 region has the DNA TGTGCCTGGAGGGTGGAGGACGGAAAACTCATCTTT. Its protein is CAWRVEDGKLIF.

This clone was detected only a few times. V is TRDV1 and J is TRDJ1; 8 bases agree with TRDD3. CDR1 and CDR2 from the germline V gene are TSWWSYY and QGS. The length of the CDR3 is 21 residues. V lost 5 bases and J lost 3; bases outside the gene matches: 26. DNA of the CDR3: TGTGCTCTTGGGTCAAACGTTATTCCTTTCCGTGTACTGGGGGCCCCCGATAAACTCATCTTT. Its translation: CALGSNVIPFRVLGAPDKLIF.

Note on this clone: A much more abundant neighbour one base away suggests this may be a read error. The same CDR3 can be traced to other DNA sequences in this sample. The genes are TRDV2 and TRDJ1, with 12 positions matching TRDD3. V lost 5 bases to trimming and J lost 3 bases; unmatched junction nucleotides: 6. This CDR3 is built from 15 residues. The germline V gene has CDR1 GEAIGNYY and CDR2 EKD. The CDR3 DNA sequence: TGTGCCTGTGGTGGTACTGGGGGATACCCCGATAAACTCATCTTT. This translates into CACGGTGGYPDKLIF.

Remarks on this clone: The junction and the germline gene differ at one end; a read error may be behind it. The rearrangement links TRDV1 to TRDJ1, with TRDD3 identical over 7 bases. Germline-derived CDR1 and CDR2 are TSWWSYY and QGS. This CDR3 has 22 residues. CDR3 sequence: CAIGATNKGKYWGGCVTDKLIF. CDR3 nucleotide sequence: TGTGCTATTGGGGCCACCAACAAGGGCAAGTACTGGGGAGGATGCGTGACCGATAAACTCATCTTT.

In its sample, this clone was seen a few times. V usage is TRDV2 and J usage is TRDJ1; 8 nucleotides align to TRDD3. V gave up 0 bases and J gave up 0 bases; unmatched junction bases: 14. The CDR3 has 19 residues. The V gene's germline CDR1 is GEAIGNYY and CDR2 EKD. CDR3 in amino acids: CACDTPSLRGYLYTDKLIF. The CDR3 DNA reads TGTGCCTGTGACACCCCTTCCCTACGGGGATACTTGTACACCGATAAACTCATCTTT.

Only a few counts were recorded for this clone. The chain has TRDV1 and TRDJ1; D not certain. V was clipped by 3 bases and J by 0 bases, with 26 bases between them. The germline gives CDR1 TSWWSYY, CDR2 QGS. This CDR3 has 20 residues. The CDR3 DNA reads as TGTGCTCTTGGGGAGCCTCCCCGGGTAGGTATACCCTTGTACACCGATAAACTCATCTTT. Translation gives CALGEPPRVGIPLYTDKLIF.

This clone was counted a few times. The chain joins TRAV29/DV5 to TRDJ1, with TRDD2 matching over 8 bases. Germline CDR1 is NSMFDY and CDR2 is ISSIKDK. The CDR3 spans 24 residues. J was trimmed by 2 bases and V by 0 bases; bases with no gene match: 33. The CDR3 DNA follows: TGTGCAGCAAGCGCCGTACCCACTCTTCCTACGTTCACCGGGGGAAGTTTGGTGACCGATAAACTCATCTTT. Its translation is CAASAVPTLPTFTGGSLVTDKLIF.

The chain employs TRDV1 and TRDJ2; TRDD3 agrees at 12 bases. Per germline, CDR1 TSWWSYY and CDR2 QGS. The CDR3 covers 25 residues. J gave up 4 bases and V 4 bases, and 31 bases lay outside the gene matches. In DNA form, the CDR3 reads TGTGCTCTTGGGGCCCGAGGGAACTTCCTACGACCTCCGGTTACTGGGGGATACAGGACAGCACAACTCTTCTTT. Protein: CALGARGNFLRPPVTGGYRTAQLFF.

The chain recombines TRDV2 with TRDJ1; D gene uncertain. The length of the CDR3 is 14 residues. V lost 3 bases and J lost 2, with 12 bases in between. Germline V CDR1 and CDR2: GEAIGNYY, EKD. This chain's CDR3 is CACDCRTATDKLIF. The CDR3 DNA follows: TGTGCCTGTGACTGCCGTACTGCGACCGATAAACTCATCTTT.

Remarks on this clone: At one boundary the junction diverges from the germline segment, which might be a read error. The genes are TRDV3 and TRDJ1; 8 positions agree with TRDD3. The germline CDR1 and CDR2 sequences are TVYSNPD and GDNSRS (reference sequence). The length of the CDR3 is 20 residues. CDR3 in DNA: TGTGCCTTTAAATCGAGACGTTGGGGGATGTTTAGGGGTTACACCGATACACTCATCTTT. This codes for CAFKSRRWGMFRGYTDTLIF.

This clone appeared a few times. The rearrangement joins TRDV1 to TRDJ1; tentative D call: TRDD3 (6 bases). From germline, CDR1 is TSWWSYY and CDR2 QGS. This CDR3 spans 16 amino acids. Deletions cut 2 bases from V and 4 bases from J, with 17 bases between. The CDR3 sequence: CALGEIRGCRSDKLIF. In nucleotides, the CDR3 is TGTGCTCTTGGGGAAATCCGGGGATGCCGTAGCGATAAACTCATCTTT.

A note on this clone: At one end, the junction sequence differs from germline, possibly due to a read error. The chain is built from TRDV1 and TRDJ1; 12 bases are shared with TRDD3. CDR1 is TSWWSYY and CDR2 is QGS in the germline V gene. This CDR3 region has 18 residues. CDR3 sequence (DNA): TGCGCTCCTACACTATCGCAATCTACTGGGGGATACTCGAATAAACTCATCTTT. This gives the protein CAPTLSQSTGGYSNKLIF.

This clone has more than one count but fewer than ten. The chain couples TRDV1 to TRDJ2, with a weak D call TRDD3 (5 bases). Trimming left V 3 bases short and J 5 bases short, with 31 bases between. The CDR3 extends over 21 amino acids. Germline V CDR1 and CDR2: TSWWSYY, QGS. Here the CDR3 DNA reads TGTGCTCTTGGGGACTTAAACCCCCGTTTTCTCGTGGGGCCCAATACAGCACAACTCTTCTTT. Translation: CALGDLNPRFLVGPNTAQLFF.

The chain carries TRDV1 and TRDJ1; 13 nucleotides line up with TRDD3. The J segment lost 5 bases and the V segment lost 4 bases, leaving 31 bases of the junction unmatched. The CDR3 is made up of 24 amino acids. Germline CDR1 reads TSWWSYY; CDR2 reads QGS. The CDR3, as DNA: TGTGCTCTTGGGGGGCCTGATAAGGCCTTATTCGTTCGGTACTGGGGGATACGCGGGGATAAACTCATCTTT. It yields the protein CALGGPDKALFVRYWGIRGDKLIF.

This clone was counted only a few times. Distinct nucleotide sequences in the sample also encode this CDR3. The V gene is TRDV1, the J gene TRDJ1; 10 nucleotides match TRDD3. V shed 4 bases and J 2 bases; nucleotides not matched to a gene: 25. Germline CDR1 reads TSWWSYY; CDR2 reads QGS. The CDR3 totals 22 residues. The CDR3 bases are TGTGCTCTTGGGGGGTCCTTCCCCCCGTACTGGGGGATTAGTTGGTCTACCGATAAACTCATCTTT. It encodes CALGGSFPPYWGISWSTDKLIF.

About this clone itself: This may stem from a read error, because a much larger clone lies one nucleotide away. V usage is TRDV2 and J usage is TRDJ3; D might be TRDD3 (5 bases). The CDR3 is made up of 22 amino acids. The V gene lost 1 base and the J gene lost 2 bases, with 26 bases spanning the gap. Germline CDR1 GEAIGNYY, CDR2 EKD. This chain's CDR3 is CACDTPYLLVDIRPWDTRQMFF. Here the CDR3 DNA reads TGTGCCTGTGACACTCCTTACTTACTGGTGGATATTCGCCCCTGGGACACCCGACAGATGTTTTTC.

There are a few counts of this clone. The chain combines TRDV3 with TRDJ1, with D unclear. Germline CDR1 and CDR2: TVYSNPD and GDNSRS (reference sequence). The CDR3 is 16 amino acids. Deletions cut 2 bases from V and 0 bases from J, with 19 bases between. DNA for the CDR3: TGTGCCTTTTTTCACCCCCCCGGACCCTACACCGATAAACTCATCTTT. Encoded protein: CAFFHPPGPYTDKLIF.